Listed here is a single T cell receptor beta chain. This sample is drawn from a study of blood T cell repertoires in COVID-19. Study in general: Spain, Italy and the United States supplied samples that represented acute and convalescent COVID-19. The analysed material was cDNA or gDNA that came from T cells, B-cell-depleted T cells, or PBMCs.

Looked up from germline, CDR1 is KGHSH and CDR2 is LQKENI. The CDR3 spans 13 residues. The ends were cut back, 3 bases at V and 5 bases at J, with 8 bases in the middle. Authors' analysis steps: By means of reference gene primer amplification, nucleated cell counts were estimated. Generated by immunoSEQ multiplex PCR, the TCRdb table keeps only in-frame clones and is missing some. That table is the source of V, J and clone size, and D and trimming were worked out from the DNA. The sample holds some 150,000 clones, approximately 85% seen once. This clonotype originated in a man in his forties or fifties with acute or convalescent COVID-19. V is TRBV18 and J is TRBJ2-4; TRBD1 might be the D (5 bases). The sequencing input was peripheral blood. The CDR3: CASSPPGQNIQYF. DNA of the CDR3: TGTGCCAGCTCACCGCCAGGGCAAAACATTCAGTACTTC.